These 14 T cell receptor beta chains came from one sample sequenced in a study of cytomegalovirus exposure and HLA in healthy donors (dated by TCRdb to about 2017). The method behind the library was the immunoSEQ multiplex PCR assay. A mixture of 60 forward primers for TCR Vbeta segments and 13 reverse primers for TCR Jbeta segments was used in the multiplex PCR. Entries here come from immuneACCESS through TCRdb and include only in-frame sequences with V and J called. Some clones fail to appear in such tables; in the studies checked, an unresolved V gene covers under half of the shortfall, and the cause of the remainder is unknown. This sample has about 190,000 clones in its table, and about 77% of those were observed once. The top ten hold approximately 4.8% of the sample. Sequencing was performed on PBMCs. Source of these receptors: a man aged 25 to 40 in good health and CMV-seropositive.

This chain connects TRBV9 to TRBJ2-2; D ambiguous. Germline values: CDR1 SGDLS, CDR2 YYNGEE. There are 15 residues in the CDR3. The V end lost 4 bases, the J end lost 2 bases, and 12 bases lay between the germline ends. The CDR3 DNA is TGTGCCAGCAGCAGGCCGGCGGATAACACCGGGGAGCTGTTTTTT. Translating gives CASSRPADNTGELFF.

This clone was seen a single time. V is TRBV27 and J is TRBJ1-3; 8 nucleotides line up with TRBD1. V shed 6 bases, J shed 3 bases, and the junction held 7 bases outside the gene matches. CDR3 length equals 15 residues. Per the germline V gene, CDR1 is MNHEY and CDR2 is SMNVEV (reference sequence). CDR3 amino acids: CASRGSRGLGNTIYF. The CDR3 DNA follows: TGTGCCAGCAGGGGGTCCAGGGGGCTTGGAAACACCATATATTTT.

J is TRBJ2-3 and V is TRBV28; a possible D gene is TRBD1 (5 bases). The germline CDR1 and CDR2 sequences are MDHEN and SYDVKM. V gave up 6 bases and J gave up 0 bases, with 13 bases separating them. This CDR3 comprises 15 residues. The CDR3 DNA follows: TGTGCCAGCAGAGGACACGCGACTAGCACAGATACGCAGTATTTT. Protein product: CASRGHATSTDTQYF.

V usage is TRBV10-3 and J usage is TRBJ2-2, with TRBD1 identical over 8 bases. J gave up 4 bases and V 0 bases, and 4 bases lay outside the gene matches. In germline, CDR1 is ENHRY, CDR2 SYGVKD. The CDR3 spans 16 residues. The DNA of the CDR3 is TGTGCCATCAGTGAGTCCGCGACAGGGGTCACCGGGGAGCTGTTTTTT. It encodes CAISESATGVTGELFF.

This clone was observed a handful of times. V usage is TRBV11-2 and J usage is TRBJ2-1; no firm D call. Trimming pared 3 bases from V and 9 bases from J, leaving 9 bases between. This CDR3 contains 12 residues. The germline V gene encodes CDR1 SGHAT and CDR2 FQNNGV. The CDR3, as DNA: TGTGCCAGCAGCTTCCTATCGGGTGAGCAGTTCTTC. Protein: CASSFLSGEQFF.

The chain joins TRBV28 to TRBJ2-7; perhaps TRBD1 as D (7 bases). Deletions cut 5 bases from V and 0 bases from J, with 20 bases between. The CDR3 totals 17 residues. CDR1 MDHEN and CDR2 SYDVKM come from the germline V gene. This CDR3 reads CASSPPGGTLTSYEQYF. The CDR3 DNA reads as TGTGCCAGCAGTCCCCCAGGGGGGACCCTTACCTCCTACGAGCAGTACTTC. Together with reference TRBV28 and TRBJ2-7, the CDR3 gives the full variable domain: DVKVTQSSRYLVKRTGEKVFLECVQDMDHENMFWYRQDPGLGLRLIYFSYDVKMKEKGDIPEGYSVSREKKERFSLILESASTNQTSMYLCASSPPGGTLTSYEQYFGPGTRLTVT.

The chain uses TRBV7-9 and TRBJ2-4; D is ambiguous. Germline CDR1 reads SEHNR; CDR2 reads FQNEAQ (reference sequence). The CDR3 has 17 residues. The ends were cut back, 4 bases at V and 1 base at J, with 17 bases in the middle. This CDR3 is CASSSVAHEVAKNIQYF. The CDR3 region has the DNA TGTGCCAGCAGCTCCGTAGCCCACGAGGTGGCCAAAAACATTCAGTACTTC.

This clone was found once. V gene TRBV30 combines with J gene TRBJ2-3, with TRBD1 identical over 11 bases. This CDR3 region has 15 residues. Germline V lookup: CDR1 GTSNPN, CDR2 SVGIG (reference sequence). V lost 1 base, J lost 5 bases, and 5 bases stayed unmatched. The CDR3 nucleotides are TGTGCCTGGAGTGACCGGGACAGGGGGTTAGATACGCAGTATTTT. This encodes CAWSDRDRGLDTQYF.

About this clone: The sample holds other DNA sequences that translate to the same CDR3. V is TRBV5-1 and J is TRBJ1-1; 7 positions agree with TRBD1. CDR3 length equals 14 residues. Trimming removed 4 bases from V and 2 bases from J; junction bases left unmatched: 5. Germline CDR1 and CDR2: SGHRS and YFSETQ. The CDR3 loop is CASSPGQTNTEAFF. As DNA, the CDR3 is TGCGCCAGCAGCCCGGGACAGACAAACACTGAAGCTTTCTTT.

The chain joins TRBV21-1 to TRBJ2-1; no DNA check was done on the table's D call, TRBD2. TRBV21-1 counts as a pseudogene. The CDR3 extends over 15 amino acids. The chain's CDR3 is CASTPPGSPYNEQFF. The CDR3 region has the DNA TGTGCCAGCACCCCCCCCGGGTCCCCCTACAATGAGCAGTTCTTC.

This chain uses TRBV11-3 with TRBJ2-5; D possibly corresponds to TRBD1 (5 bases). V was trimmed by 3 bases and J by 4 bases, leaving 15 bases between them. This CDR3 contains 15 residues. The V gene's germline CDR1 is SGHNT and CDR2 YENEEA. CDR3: CASSFGAGKGETQYF. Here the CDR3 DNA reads TGTGCCAGCAGCTTCGGTGCAGGGAAAGGAGAGACCCAGTACTTC.

CDR3 protein: CASSHQGGNQPQHF. In DNA, the CDR3 is TGTGCCAGCAGCCATCAGGGGGGAAATCAGCCCCAGCATTTT. The chain uses TRBV7-9 and TRBJ1-5; 7 positions agree with TRBD1. Germline V gene data show CDR1 as SEHNR and CDR2 as FQNEAQ (reference sequence). This CDR3 contains 14 residues. V gave up 5 bases and J gave up 4 bases; unmatched junction bases: 5.

The CDR3 here is CASSQVGSERNIQYF. In DNA, the CDR3 is TGCGCCAGCAGCCAAGTTGGTTCGGAGAGAAACATTCAGTACTTC. The chain joins TRBV4-1 to TRBJ2-4; no reliable D call. The CDR3 has 15 amino acids. Germline-derived CDR1 and CDR2 are MGHRA and YSYEKL. V was shortened by 1 base and J by 6 bases, with 13 bases between the two germline ends.

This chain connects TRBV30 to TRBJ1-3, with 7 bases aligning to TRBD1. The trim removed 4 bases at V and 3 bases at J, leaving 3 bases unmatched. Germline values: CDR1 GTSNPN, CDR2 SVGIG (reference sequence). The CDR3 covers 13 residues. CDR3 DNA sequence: TGTGCCTGGATGGCAGGGGGTGGAAACACCATATATTTT. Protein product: CAWMAGGGNTIYF.